This TCR beta chain was identified during a study of T cells in Graves' hyperthyroidism and ophthalmopathy. Findings of the study overall: Ophthalmopathy, as predicted by the model, came a median 6.5 months after the prediction.

To note about this clonotype: The antigen is undetermined.

RNA transcripts gave rise to amplified TCR beta CDR3 regions. HTBI primers were the set used in a first-round RT-PCR of the TCR CDR3. TCRdb fed the multiplex PCR reads into MiXCR, producing one record per CDR3 protein. The sample consists of about 350,000 distinct CDR3 sequences, about 18% of them appearing once. PBMCs were sourced from around 10 ml fresh peripheral blood. This TCR derives from a woman in her late teens or twenties with Graves' hyperthyroidism. Material for sequencing was blood.

In DNA form, the CDR3 reads TGTGCCAGCTCACCAGGGACAGGGGCCCGAGAGCAGTACTTC. It encodes CASSPGTGAREQYF. The chain joins TRBV18 to TRBJ2-7; 10 bases align to TRBD1. The J segment lost 7 bases and the V segment lost 2 bases, leaving 5 bases of the junction unmatched. The CDR3 runs 14 residues. Germline V CDR1 and CDR2: KGHSH, LQKENI.